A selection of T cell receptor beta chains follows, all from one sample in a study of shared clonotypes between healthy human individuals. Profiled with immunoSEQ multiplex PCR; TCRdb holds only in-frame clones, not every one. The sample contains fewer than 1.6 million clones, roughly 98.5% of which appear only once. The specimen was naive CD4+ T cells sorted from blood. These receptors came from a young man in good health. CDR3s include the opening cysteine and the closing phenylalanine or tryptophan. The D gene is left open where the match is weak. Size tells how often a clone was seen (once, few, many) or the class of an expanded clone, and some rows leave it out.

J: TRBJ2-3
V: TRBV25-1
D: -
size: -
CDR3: CASSASTDTQYF
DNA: TGTGCCAGCAGTGCTAGCACAGATACGCAGTATTTT

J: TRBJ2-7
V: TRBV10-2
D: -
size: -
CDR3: CASSDRRKTYEQYF
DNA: TGCGCCAGCAGTGACCGACGGAAAACCTACGAGCAGTACTTC

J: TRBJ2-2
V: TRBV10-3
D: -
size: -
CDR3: CAISDVTGELFF
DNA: TGTGCCATCAGTGATGTAACCGGGGAGCTGTTTTTT

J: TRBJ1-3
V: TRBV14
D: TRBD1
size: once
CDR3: CASSRPHRGKRNTIYF
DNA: TGTGCCAGCAGCCGGCCACACAGGGGAAAGAGAAACACCATATATTTT

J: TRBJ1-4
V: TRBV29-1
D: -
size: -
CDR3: CSVEARFGDATNEKLFF
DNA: TGCAGCGTTGAAGCGAGGTTCGGCGATGCAACTAATGAAAAACTGTTTTTT

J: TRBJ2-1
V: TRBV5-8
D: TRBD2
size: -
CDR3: CASSLALAEYNEQFF
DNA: TGTGCCAGCAGCTTGGCACTAGCGGAATACAATGAGCAGTTCTTC

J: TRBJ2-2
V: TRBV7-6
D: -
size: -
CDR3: CASSLDRANTGELFF
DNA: TGTGCCAGCAGCTTAGACAGGGCGAACACCGGGGAGCTGTTTTTT

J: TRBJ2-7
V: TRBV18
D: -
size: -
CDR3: CASSPKQGLEQYF
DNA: TGTGCCAGCTCACCAAAACAGGGACTTGAGCAGTACTTC

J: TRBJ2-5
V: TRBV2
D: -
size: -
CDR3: CASRLEETQYF
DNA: TGTGCCAGCAGATTGGAAGAGACCCAGTACTTC

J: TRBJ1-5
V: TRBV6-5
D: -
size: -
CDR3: CASSSRSGPQHF
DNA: TGTGCCAGCAGTTCCCGATCAGGACCCCAGCATTTT

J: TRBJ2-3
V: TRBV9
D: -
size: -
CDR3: CASSVGLHTDTQYF
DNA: TGTGCCAGCAGCGTAGGGCTACACACAGATACGCAGTATTTT

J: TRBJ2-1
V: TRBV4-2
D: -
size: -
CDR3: CASSQDAFREEQFF
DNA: TGTGCCAGCAGCCAAGATGCTTTCCGAGAGGAGCAGTTCTTC

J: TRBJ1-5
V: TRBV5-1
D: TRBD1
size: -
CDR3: CASSADRGEQPQHF
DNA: TGCGCCAGCAGCGCCGACAGGGGGGAACAGCCCCAGCATTTT

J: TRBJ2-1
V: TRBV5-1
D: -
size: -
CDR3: CATRSGTAVSHEQFF
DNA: TGCGCCACCAGATCCGGGACCGCTGTGTCTCATGAGCAGTTCTTC

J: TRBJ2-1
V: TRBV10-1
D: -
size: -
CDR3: CASSEIGGPAFF
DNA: TGCGCCAGCAGTGAAATTGGCGGCCCGGCGTTCTTC

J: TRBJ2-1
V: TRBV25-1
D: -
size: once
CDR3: CASRETGNKQFF
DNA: TGTGCCAGCAGGGAGACAGGAAATAAGCAGTTCTTC

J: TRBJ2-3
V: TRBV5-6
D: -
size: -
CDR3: CASRRGLSTDTQYF
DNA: TGTGCCAGCAGAAGGGGACTTAGCACAGATACGCAGTATTTT

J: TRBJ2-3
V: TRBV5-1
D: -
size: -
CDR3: CASSLDNTGTDTQYF
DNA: TGCGCCAGCAGCTTGGACAACACTGGCACAGATACGCAGTATTTT

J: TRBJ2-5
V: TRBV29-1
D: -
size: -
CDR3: CSVDPGGEETQYF
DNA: TGCAGCGTTGACCCCGGGGGCGAAGAGACCCAGTACTTC

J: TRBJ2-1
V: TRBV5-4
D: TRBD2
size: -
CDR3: CASSSLAGGDNEQFF
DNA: TGTGCCAGCAGCTCACTAGCGGGAGGGGACAATGAGCAGTTCTTC

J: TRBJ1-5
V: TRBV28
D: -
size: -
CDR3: CASSFSLRALGKQPQHF
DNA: TGTGCCAGCAGTTTCTCCCTTCGGGCCTTGGGAAAACAGCCCCAGCATTTT

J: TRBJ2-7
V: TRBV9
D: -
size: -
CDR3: CASSPERGWSYEQYF
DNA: TGTGCCAGCAGCCCAGAAAGGGGTTGGTCCTACGAGCAGTACTTC

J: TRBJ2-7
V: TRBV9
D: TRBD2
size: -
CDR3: CASSGGLAGPYEQYF
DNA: TGTGCCAGCAGCGGGGGACTAGCGGGTCCCTACGAGCAGTACTTC

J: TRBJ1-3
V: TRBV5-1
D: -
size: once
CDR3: CASSLATGQGLGSGNTIYF
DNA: TGCGCCAGCAGCTTGGCAACGGGGCAGGGCCTTGGCTCTGGAAACACCATATATTTT

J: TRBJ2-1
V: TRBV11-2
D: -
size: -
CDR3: CASSLDPGERSYNEQFF
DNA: TGTGCCAGCAGCTTAGATCCGGGGGAACGGTCCTACAATGAGCAGTTCTTC

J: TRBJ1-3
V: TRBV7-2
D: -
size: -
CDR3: CASSLDGSNTIYF
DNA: TGTGCCAGCAGCTTAGATGGTTCCAACACCATATATTTT

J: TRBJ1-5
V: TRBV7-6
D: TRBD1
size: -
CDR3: CASSRAPRDRVSNQPQHF
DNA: TGTGCCAGCAGCCGAGCTCCCCGGGACAGGGTTTCAAATCAGCCCCAGCATTTT

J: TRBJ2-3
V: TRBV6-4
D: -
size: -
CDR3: CASSDVAGSTDTQYF
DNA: TGTGCCAGCAGTGACGTGGCGGGCAGCACAGATACGCAGTATTTT

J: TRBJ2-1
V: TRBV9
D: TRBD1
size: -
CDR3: CASSPQTGKYNEQFF
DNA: TGTGCCAGCAGCCCTCAGACAGGGAAATACAATGAGCAGTTCTTC

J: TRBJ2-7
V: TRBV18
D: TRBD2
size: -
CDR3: CASSPDGRDSYEQYF
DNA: TGTGCCAGCTCACCAGACGGGAGGGACTCCTACGAGCAGTACTTC

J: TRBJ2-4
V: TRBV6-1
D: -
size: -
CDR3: CASSEAGYWNIQYF
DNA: TGTGCCAGCAGTGAAGCCGGGTATTGGAACATTCAGTACTTC

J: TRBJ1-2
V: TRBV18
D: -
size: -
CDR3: CASSEFPGQRANYGYTF
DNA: TGTGCCAGCTCAGAGTTCCCCGGGCAAAGAGCTAACTATGGCTACACCTTC

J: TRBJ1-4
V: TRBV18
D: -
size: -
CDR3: CASSPFSGRTNEKLFF
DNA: TGTGCCAGCTCACCCTTTTCCGGCCGGACTAATGAAAAACTGTTTTTT

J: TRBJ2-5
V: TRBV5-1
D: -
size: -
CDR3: CASSLARSQETQYF
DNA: TGCGCCAGCAGCTTGGCCCGGAGCCAAGAGACCCAGTACTTC

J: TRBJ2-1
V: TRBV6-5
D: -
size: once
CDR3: CASSAPVGGNEQFF
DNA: TGTGCCAGCAGTGCCCCTGTGGGAGGCAATGAGCAGTTCTTC

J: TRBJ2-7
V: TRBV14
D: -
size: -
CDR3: CASSLSSYEQYF
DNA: TGTGCCAGCAGTCTCAGCTCCTACGAGCAGTACTTC

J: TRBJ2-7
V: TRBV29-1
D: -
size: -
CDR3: CSVEDYGSREQYF
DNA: TGCAGCGTTGAAGACTATGGGTCTCGGGAGCAGTACTTC

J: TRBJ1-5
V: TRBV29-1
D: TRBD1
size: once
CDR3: CSVVDSQGADQPQHF
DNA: TGCAGCGTCGTAGACTCACAGGGGGCTGATCAGCCCCAGCATTTT

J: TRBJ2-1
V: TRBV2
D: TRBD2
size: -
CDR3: CASSSSLAGDNEQFF
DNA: TGTGCCAGCAGTTCCTCACTAGCGGGAGATAATGAGCAGTTCTTC

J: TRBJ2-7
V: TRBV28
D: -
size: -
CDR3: CASSLTGTYEQYF
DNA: TGTGCCAGCAGTTTAACAGGAACCTACGAGCAGTACTTC

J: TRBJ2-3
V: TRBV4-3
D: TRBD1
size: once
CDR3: CASSSGGSTDTQYF
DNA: TGCGCCAGCAGCTCAGGGGGAAGCACAGATACGCAGTATTTT

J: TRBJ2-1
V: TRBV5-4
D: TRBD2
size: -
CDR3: CASSEGLVAEQFF
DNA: TGTGCCAGCAGCGAGGGACTAGTGGCTGAGCAGTTCTTC

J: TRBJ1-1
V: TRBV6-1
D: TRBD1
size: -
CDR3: CASSNRGHTEAFF
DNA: TGTGCCAGCAGTAACAGGGGGCACACTGAAGCTTTCTTT

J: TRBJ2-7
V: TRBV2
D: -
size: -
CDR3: CASTAHQYVYEQYF
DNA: TGTGCCAGCACAGCGCACCAGTATGTTTACGAGCAGTACTTC

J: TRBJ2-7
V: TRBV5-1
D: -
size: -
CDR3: CASSLAGRRPYEQYF
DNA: TGCGCCAGCAGCTTGGCGGGACGCCGACCCTACGAGCAGTACTTC

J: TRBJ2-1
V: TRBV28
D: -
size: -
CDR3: CASSSSDSYNEQFF
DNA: TGTGCCAGCAGTTCTAGTGATTCCTACAATGAGCAGTTCTTC

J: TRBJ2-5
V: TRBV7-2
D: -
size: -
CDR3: CASSLRTGAGGETQYF
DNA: TGTGCCAGCAGCTTAAGAACAGGGGCGGGAGGTGAGACCCAGTACTTC

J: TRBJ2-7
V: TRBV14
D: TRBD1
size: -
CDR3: CASSRALQGRYEQYF
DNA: TGTGCCAGCAGCCGAGCGTTACAGGGGCGGTACGAGCAGTACTTC

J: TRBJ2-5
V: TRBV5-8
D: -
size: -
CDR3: CASSPLVKETQYF
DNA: TGTGCCAGCAGCCCCCTCGTGAAAGAGACCCAGTACTTC

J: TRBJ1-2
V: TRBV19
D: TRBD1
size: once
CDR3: CASSIDPTGVGYTF
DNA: TGTGCCAGTAGTATAGATCCTACAGGGGTCGGCTACACCTTC

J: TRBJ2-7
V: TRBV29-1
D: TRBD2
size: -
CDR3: CSVAPGLRHEQYF
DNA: TGCAGCGTAGCCCCGGGACTACGACACGAGCAGTACTTC

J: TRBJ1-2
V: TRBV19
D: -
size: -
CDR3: CASSIGQGGGYTF
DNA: TGTGCCAGTAGTATAGGGCAGGGAGGAGGCTACACCTTC

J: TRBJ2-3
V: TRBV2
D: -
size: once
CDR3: CASRAPPGPQYF
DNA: TGTGCCAGTCGTGCCCCCCCCGGTCCGCAGTATTTT

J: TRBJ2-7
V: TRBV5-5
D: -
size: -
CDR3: CASSLSSGAYEQYF
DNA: TGTGCCAGCAGCTTGTCGTCAGGAGCGTACGAGCAGTACTTC

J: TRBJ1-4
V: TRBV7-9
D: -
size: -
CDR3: CASSPTGGVVEKLFF
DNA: TGTGCCAGCAGCCCGACCGGCGGGGTGGTTGAAAAACTGTTTTTT

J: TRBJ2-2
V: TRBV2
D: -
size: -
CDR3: CASGSENTGELFF
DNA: TGTGCCAGTGGGTCAGAGAACACCGGGGAGCTGTTTTTT